This entry lists 7 T cell receptor beta chains sequenced from one sample in a study of blood T cell repertoires in COVID-19. Assay: immunoSEQ multiplex PCR; the TCRdb copy retains only in-frame clones and omits some. This sample has about 11,000 clones, with around four fifths found just once. Sequences were obtained from peripheral blood. These receptor sequences come from a man in his fifties or sixties with active COVID-19.

The V and J genes are TRBV9 and TRBJ2-1, with 8 bases identical to TRBD2. Looked up from germline, CDR1 is SGDLS and CDR2 is YYNGEE. The CDR3 extends over 16 amino acids. Trimming cost V 4 bases and J 6 bases; bases outside gene matches: 12. CDR3 sequence: CASSPGGGSVINEQFF. The CDR3 DNA is TGTGCCAGCAGCCCCGGGGGGGGTTCGGTTATCAATGAGCAGTTCTTC.

The rearrangement uses TRBV6-2 or TRBV6-3 and TRBJ2-6, with 10 bases lining up with TRBD1. CDR1 MNHEY and CDR2 SVGEGT come from the germline V gene. V lost 0 bases, J lost 1 base, and 3 bases stayed unmatched. The CDR3 spans 18 residues. The DNA for the CDR3 is TGTGCCAGCAGTTACTCCTGGACAGGGGGGTCTGGGGCCAACGTCCTGACTTTC. This codes for CASSYSWTGGSGANVLTF.

The V call is TRBV4-1, the J call TRBJ2-7; 11 bases map to TRBD2. V trimming: 3 bases; J trimming: 2 bases; junction bases outside the gene matches: 3. This CDR3 is built from 15 residues. Germline values: CDR1 MGHRA, CDR2 YSYEKL. The CDR3 loop is CASSQTGLAAYEQYF. The CDR3, as DNA: TGCGCCAGCAGCCAGACGGGACTAGCGGCCTACGAGCAGTACTTC.

This chain joins TRBV27 and TRBJ2-7; D is unresolved. Germline V gene sequence: CDR1 MNHEY, CDR2 SMNVEV (reference sequence). The V gene lost 0 bases and the J gene lost 2 bases, with 14 bases spanning the gap. The CDR3 spans 16 residues. CDR3 loop: CASSLSTGGTAYEQYF. The DNA for the CDR3 is TGTGCCAGCAGTTTATCTACTGGCGGAACCGCCTACGAGCAGTACTTC.

This chain joins TRBV7-8 and TRBJ1-5; TRBD1 agrees at 9 bases. V trimming: 3 bases; J trimming: 11 bases; junction bases outside the gene matches: 2. From germline, CDR1 is SGHVS and CDR2 FQNEAQ. This CDR3 has 12 residues. CDR3 residues: CASSLTGGAQHF. CDR3 nucleotide sequence: TGTGCCAGCAGCTTGACAGGGGGGGCCCAGCATTTT.

This clone is a singleton in its sample. This chain connects TRBV27 to TRBJ2-3, with 9 bases fitting TRBD2. The J segment lost 1 base and the V segment lost 2 bases, leaving 4 bases of the junction unmatched. The length of the CDR3 is 16 residues. Germline lookup yields CDR1 MNHEY and CDR2 SMNVEV (reference sequence). The chain's CDR3 is CASSLVAGVGTDTQYF. The CDR3 coding sequence is TGTGCCAGCAGTTTAGTAGCGGGAGTGGGCACAGATACGCAGTATTTT.

This clone was observed a few times. The CDR3 here is CASSLSPDSDLPAGELFF. CDR3 coding DNA: TGTGCCAGCAGTTTGTCCCCCGACTCAGACTTACCAGCCGGGGAGCTGTTTTTT. The chain carries TRBV28 and TRBJ2-2; D remains ambiguous. From germline, CDR1 is MDHEN and CDR2 SYDVKM. The V gene lost 3 bases and the J gene lost 6 bases, with 23 bases spanning the gap. The CDR3 loop spans 18 amino acids.